The 29 T cell receptor beta chains below come from one sample, sequenced in a study of early T cells in non-severe SARS-CoV-2 infection. TCRdb called the 5' RACE reads again in MiXCR, with one record for every CDR3 protein. The repertoire includes about 110,000 distinct CDR3 sequences, 10% to 15% of them detected once, and around 4.1% sits in the top ten. The material was whole blood, obtained at baseline. The receptors were gathered from an adult who was a healthcare worker with PCR-confirmed SARS-CoV-2 infection or an uninfected control (not recorded which).

This clonotype came up many times. This chain uses TRBV20-1 with TRBJ2-7; 9 bases are shared with TRBD2. The CDR3 runs to 13 residues. The junction had 5 bases not matched to a gene; V was cut back by 5 bases and J by 3 bases. The germline gives CDR1 DFQATT, CDR2 SNEGSKA (reference sequence). Here the CDR3 reads CSASGTSNYEQYF. The DNA for the CDR3 is TGCAGTGCTTCCGGGACTAGCAACTACGAGCAGTACTTC.

The sample holds many counts of this clonotype. The chain employs TRBV18 and TRBJ2-1; D is perhaps TRBD1 (5 bases). Trimming shortened V by 3 bases and J by 8 bases, and 17 bases separated the two germline ends. CDR3 size: 15 residues. Germline CDR1 reads KGHSH; CDR2 reads LQKENI. CDR3: CASSPTTASQDEQFF. DNA of the CDR3: TGTGCCAGCTCACCCACGACAGCCTCCCAGGATGAGCAGTTCTTC.

This clonotype was recorded a few times. This rearrangement joins TRBV28 to TRBJ2-2; TRBD2 matches at 7 bases. Germline V CDR1 and CDR2: MDHEN, SYDVKM. The CDR3 is 16 amino acids. Trimming removed 3 bases from V and 3 bases from J; junction bases left unmatched: 7. CDR3 loop: CASSFGTSVYTGELFF. In DNA, the CDR3 is TGTGCCAGCAGTTTTGGAACTAGCGTTTACACCGGGGAGCTGTTTTTT.

DNA for the CDR3: TGTGCCAGCAGCCTCTTGTTACAGGGGTATGGAGAGCAGTACTTC. Its translation: CASSLLLQGYGEQYF. The V call is TRBV5-6, the J call TRBJ2-7; 7 nucleotides match TRBD1. Looked up from germline, CDR1 is SGHDT and CDR2 is YYEEEE. V was pared by 4 bases and J by 7 bases, with 14 bases of the junction left unmatched. There are 15 residues in the CDR3.

Many counts were recorded for this clonotype. The V call is TRBV18, the J call TRBJ2-7; D is possibly TRBD2 (5 bases). Trimming stripped 0 bases from V and 3 bases from J, with 15 bases between. The germline V gene encodes CDR1 KGHSH and CDR2 LQKENI. CDR3 size: 16 residues. The CDR3 DNA is TGTGCCAGCTCACCACCGTCCGGAGGAAGGAACTACGAGCAGTACTTC. Residues: CASSPPSGGRNYEQYF.

This clonotype was picked up a small number of times. This chain uses TRBV28 with TRBJ2-5, with 7 bases identical to TRBD1. This CDR3 region has 12 residues. Germline loops: CDR1 MDHEN, CDR2 SYDVKM. The V and J ends lost 8 bases and 3 bases, in that order; junction bases with no gene match: 3. Here the CDR3 DNA reads TGTGCCAGCTCGCAGGGGGAAGAGACCCAGTACTTC. Protein: CASSQGEETQYF.

In its sample, this clonotype was seen a few times. This chain joins TRBV6-5 and TRBJ1-5; TRBD1 might be the D (5 bases). The CDR3 runs 16 residues. V was clipped by 3 bases and J by 7 bases, with 19 bases between them. Looked up from germline, CDR1 is MNHEY and CDR2 is SVGAGI. The CDR3 nucleotides read TGTGCCAGCAGTTATGTCGAAAGGACTTCAGGGCAGCCCCAGCATTTT. This encodes CASSYVERTSGQPQHF.

This clonotype has a count of ten or more. The genes are TRBV7-3 and TRBJ1-6; D not certain. The CDR3 consists of 15 residues. CDR1 and CDR2 (germline): SGHTA, FQGTGA. The V gene lost 2 bases and the J gene lost 0 bases, with 5 bases spanning the gap. In DNA form, the CDR3 reads TGTGCCAGCAGCTTACAGAGCTCCTATAATTCACCCCTCCACTTT. Protein product: CASSLQSSYNSPLHF.

CDR3: CSAFLTSGSTDTQYF. The CDR3 bases are TGCAGTGCTTTCCTTACTAGCGGAAGCACAGATACGCAGTATTTT. The rearrangement joins TRBV20-1 to TRBJ2-3; TRBD2 matches at 8 bases. This CDR3 has 15 amino acids. V lost 5 bases and J lost 0; bases outside the gene matches: 7. The germline gives CDR1 DFQATT, CDR2 SNEGSKA (reference sequence).

This clonotype was counted only a few times. V usage is TRBV7-6 and J usage is TRBJ2-7, with D possibly TRBD1 on 6 matching bases. Trimming took off 0 bases at V and 3 bases at J, with 12 bases between the two ends. This CDR3 region has 15 residues. CDR1 SGHVS and CDR2 FNYEAQ come from the germline V gene. CDR3 protein: CASSLAGGRDYEQYF. DNA for the CDR3: TGTGCCAGCAGCTTAGCTGGGGGCAGAGACTACGAGCAGTACTTC.

In its sample, this clonotype was seen a few times. The chain carries TRBV4-1 and TRBJ2-7; 12 bases fit TRBD1. The CDR3 runs 14 residues. With 4 bases clipped from V and 7 bases from J, the junction kept 5 bases outside the gene matches. The germline V gene encodes CDR1 MGHRA and CDR2 YSYEKL. The CDR3 region is CASSPGQGAGEQYF. As DNA, the CDR3 is TGCGCCAGCAGCCCGGGACAGGGGGCGGGGGAGCAGTACTTC.

The chain joins TRBV5-1 to TRBJ2-5, with D possibly matching TRBD2 (6 bases). V was cut by 7 bases and J by 7 bases, with 20 bases left in between. The germline V gene encodes CDR1 SGHRS and CDR2 YFSETQ. The CDR3 length is 14 residues. Here the CDR3 DNA reads TGCGCCAGCCGACTAGACACGTCAATGGGGACCCAGTACTTC. This sequence encodes CASRLDTSMGTQYF.

This clonotype was counted only a few times. The rearrangement links TRBV20-1 to TRBJ2-1; 11 bases line up with TRBD2. The ends lost 0 bases at V and 7 bases at J; junction bases unmatched: 11. The CDR3 has 17 residues. Per germline, CDR1 DFQATT and CDR2 SNEGSKA (reference sequence). The CDR3: CSARDSKTSGARNEQFF. The CDR3 region has the DNA TGCAGTGCTAGAGATTCCAAGACTAGCGGGGCGAGGAATGAGCAGTTCTTC.

This clonotype has only a few counts. This chain links TRBV5-1 with TRBJ2-1; 8 positions agree with TRBD2. Germline V gene lookup returns CDR1 SGHRS and CDR2 YFSETQ. This CDR3 comprises 17 residues. V was clipped by 7 bases and J by 7 bases; unmatched bases: 19. The CDR3 DNA reads TGCGCCAGCGGAAGCCTTGGGGAAAAGCGGGAGAGTAATGAGCAGTTCTTC. This translates into CASGSLGEKRESNEQFF.

This clonotype was picked up a small number of times. The V and J genes are TRBV15 and TRBJ2-1, with D possibly TRBD1 on 6 matching bases. The V and J ends lost 0 bases and 10 bases respectively, with 7 bases between them. The length of the CDR3 is 12 residues. In germline, CDR1 is LNHNV, CDR2 YYDKDF (reference sequence). The CDR3 here is CATSRDQGEQFF. The CDR3 DNA reads TGTGCCACCAGCAGAGATCAGGGGGAGCAGTTCTTC.

This clonotype has more than one count but fewer than ten. The chain employs TRBV29-1 and TRBJ2-1; TRBD2 agrees at 8 bases. Trimming cost V 6 bases and J 10 bases; bases outside gene matches: 8. The CDR3 is 12 residues long. CDR1 is SQVTM, CDR2 ANQGSEA, per germline. CDR3 residues: CSVGTRGPEQFF. The CDR3 DNA reads TGCAGCGTGGGGACTAGGGGCCCGGAGCAGTTCTTC.

The CDR3 region has the DNA TGTGCCAGCACCCCACCTAACACAGATACGCAGTATTTT. Translated, it gives CASTPPNTDTQYF. This chain links TRBV7-2 with TRBJ2-3; D gene uncertain. The CDR3 loop spans 13 amino acids. Germline lookup yields CDR1 SGHTA and CDR2 FQGNSA. Trimming left V 7 bases short and J 2 bases short, with 10 bases between.

This clonotype occurred a few times. The chain links TRBV2 to TRBJ2-6; D not certain. This CDR3 has 19 residues. CDR1 and CDR2 from the germline V gene are SNHLY and FYNNEI. V shed 1 base and J shed 0 bases, with 16 bases lying between them. The CDR3 sequence: CASSEGDVALNSGANVLTF. The DNA of the CDR3 is TGTGCCAGCAGTGAAGGGGATGTAGCACTGAACTCTGGGGCCAACGTCCTGACTTTC.

V gene TRBV6-1 combines with J gene TRBJ2-3; a weak D match, TRBD1 (5 bases). CDR1 is MNHNS, CDR2 SASEGT, per germline. The CDR3 loop spans 15 amino acids. V was trimmed by 6 bases and J by 0 bases, leaving 13 bases between them. CDR3 in amino acids: CASRGKGKSTDTQYF. The DNA for the CDR3 is TGTGCCAGCAGGGGGAAGGGGAAGAGCACAGATACGCAGTATTTT.

This rearrangement joins TRBV5-1 to TRBJ2-7; the match to TRBD1 covers 7 bases. V trimming: 0 bases; J trimming: 0 bases; junction bases outside the gene matches: 3. This CDR3 is 15 amino acids long. Germline values: CDR1 SGHRS, CDR2 YFSETQ. Here the CDR3 DNA reads TGCGCCAGCAGCTTGGCCGGGACAGTCTCCTACGAGCAGTACTTC. It codes for CASSLAGTVSYEQYF.

V is TRBV20-1 and J is TRBJ2-4, with D uncertain. The germline gives CDR1 DFQATT, CDR2 SNEGSKA (reference sequence). Trimming stripped 0 bases from V and 3 bases from J, with 15 bases between. The CDR3 totals 16 residues. CDR3: CSARDIGYRIKNIQYF. The CDR3 DNA is TGCAGTGCTAGAGATATCGGCTACCGGATCAAAAACATTCAGTACTTC.

This clonotype was detected many times. The chain uses TRBV5-1 and TRBJ2-7; D is unclear. The ends were cut back, 2 bases at V and 2 bases at J, with 11 bases in the middle. The CDR3 totals 14 residues. CDR1 and CDR2 (germline): SGHRS, YFSETQ. Written as DNA, the CDR3 is TGCGCCAGCAGCTTACTTGGGTACCCCTACGAGCAGTACTTC. Translating it yields CASSLLGYPYEQYF.

The V gene is TRBV25-1, the J gene TRBJ2-5; the D call may be TRBD1 or TRBD2 (5 bases each). V lost 6 bases to trimming and J lost 5 bases, with 13 bases between them. This CDR3 is 13 amino acids long. Germline CDR1 MGHDK, CDR2 SYGVNS. The CDR3 sequence: CASRGVVGETQYF. The CDR3 DNA reads TGTGCCAGCAGGGGGGTTGTCGGGGAGACCCAGTACTTC.

This clonotype turned up a few times. V gene TRBV11-2 combines with J gene TRBJ2-3; 10 positions match TRBD2. V trimming: 4 bases; J trimming: 2 bases; junction bases outside the gene matches: 6. Per germline, CDR1 SGHAT and CDR2 FQNNGV. This CDR3 spans 16 amino acids. CDR3 sequence (DNA): TGTGCCAGCAGCTCCCTAGCGGGGGCCCACACAGATACGCAGTATTTT. Its translation: CASSSLAGAHTDTQYF.

The V call is TRBV27, the J call TRBJ1-2; 8 bases are a match to TRBD1. The germline V gene has CDR1 MNHEY and CDR2 SMNVEV (reference sequence). This CDR3 has 15 residues. With 7 bases clipped from V and 3 bases from J, the junction kept 10 bases outside the gene matches. CDR3 sequence (DNA): TGTGCCAGCACCCTTAAGACAGGGGCGGACTATGGCTACACCTTC. The encoded protein is CASTLKTGADYGYTF.

The chain has TRBV11-1 and TRBJ2-1, with 8 bases lining up with TRBD2. The germline CDR1 and CDR2 sequences are SGHAT and FQDESV (reference sequence). V lost 6 bases to trimming and J lost 4 bases; unmatched junction nucleotides: 5. The CDR3 loop spans 14 amino acids. The CDR3 DNA reads as TGTGCCAGCAGAGCCGGGACTAGTTACAATGAGCAGTTCTTC. Protein: CASRAGTSYNEQFF.

This clonotype was picked up many times. J is TRBJ2-3 and V is TRBV7-2, with D uncertain. V lost 6 bases, J lost 8 bases, and 18 bases lay in between. CDR3 length: 14 amino acids. Germline-derived CDR1 and CDR2 are SGHTA and FQGNSA. CDR3 coding DNA: TGTGCCAGCAGACCACCTCCCCCCCTGGGTACGCAGTATTTT. It yields the protein CASRPPPPLGTQYF. The complete variable domain, with remaining parts taken from reference TRBV7-2 and TRBJ2-3, reads GAGVSQSPSNKVTEKGKDVELRCDPISGHTALYWYRQSLGQGLEFLIYFQGNSAPDKSGLPSDRFSAERTGGSVSTLTIQRTQQEDSAVYLCASRPPPPLGTQYFGPGTRLTVL.

The chain recombines TRBV2 with TRBJ2-1; D unclear. CDR1 and CDR2 (germline): SNHLY, FYNNEI. Trimming stripped 6 bases from V and 0 bases from J, with 12 bases between. The CDR3 is made up of 15 amino acids. This CDR3 reads CASSYIRVSYNEQFF. In nucleotides, the CDR3 is TGTGCCAGCAGCTACATCCGTGTCTCCTACAATGAGCAGTTCTTC.

A word on this clonotype: This sequence may be a read error, since a much larger clone differs from it by one base. The chain links TRBV7-2 to TRBJ1-6; TRBD1 matches 10 bases. The V gene end was trimmed by 5 bases and the J gene end by 8 bases; junction bases not matched to a gene: 6. CDR1 is SGHTA and CDR2 is FQGNSA in the germline V gene. The CDR3 runs 15 residues. The DNA for the CDR3 is TGTGCCAGCAGCCGACAGGGGGCGGCCCATTCACCCCTCCACTTT. Protein: CASSRQGAAHSPLHF. Combining the CDR3 with reference TRBV7-2 and TRBJ1-6 gives the whole variable domain GAGVSQSPSNKVTEKGKDVELRCDPISGHTALYWYRQSLGQGLEFLIYFQGNSAPDKSGLPSDRFSAERTGGSVSTLTIQRTQQEDSAVYLCASSRQGAAHSPLHFGNGTRLTVT.